This TCR beta chain was profiled in a study of shared clonotypes between healthy human individuals. As for the study in general: For every donor, three CD4 naive, three CD4 memory, two CD8 naive and one CD8 memory plates were used.

As concerns this clone: Its antigen is as yet unknown.

Regarding the study as a whole: Researchers sampled blood only, noting tissue repertoires likely differ.

This CDR3 has 16 amino acids. The germline gives CDR1 SNHLY, CDR2 FYNNEI. V was clipped by 1 base and J by 9 bases; unmatched bases: 10. Assay used: immunoSEQ multiplex PCR; TCRdb lists only in-frame clones, some missing. The sample gives 600,000 to 700,000 clones, around 73% of which show up once; around 1.8% is in the top ten. The clonotype was recovered from a woman in her twenties or thirties in good health. The specimen sequenced was memory CD4+ T cells sorted from blood. The subset: CD45RA-negative fraction. This chain links TRBV2 with TRBJ2-5; 11 positions match TRBD2. CDR3 loop: CASSEVGTSGSMSQYF. CDR3 DNA sequence: TGTGCCAGCAGTGAAGTAGGGACTAGCGGCTCCATGTCCCAGTACTTC.